What follows is one T cell receptor (beta chain) and its context. Looked up from germline, CDR1 is SGHTA and CDR2 is FQGTGA. The V segment lost 5 bases and the J segment 8 bases; nucleotides outside the gene matches: 13. The CDR3 sequence is 16 residues long. This entry is derived from a study of blood T cell repertoires in COVID-19. Study in general: T cells, B-cell-depleted T cells, or PBMCs supplied cDNA or gDNA.

Using immunoSEQ multiplex PCR, the repertoire was profiled, and TCRdb retains in-frame clones only, with some absent. The table records some 60,000 clones, just under 95% of them present only once. The rearrangement links TRBV7-3 to TRBJ1-2; 11 nucleotides match TRBD1. Sequencing used peripheral blood. This clonotype was obtained from a human donor in a cohort sampled during active COVID-19. DNA of the CDR3: TGTGCCAGCAGCCCAACTGGACAGGGGGCGGCCGGCGGCTACACCTTC. It translates to CASSPTGQGAAGGYTF. The whole variable domain, remainder taken from reference TRBV7-3 and TRBJ1-2, is GAGVSQTPSNKVTEKGKYVELRCDPISGHTALYWYRQSLGQGPEFLIYFQGTGAADDSGLPNDRFFAVRPEGSVSTLKIQRTERGDSAVYLCASSPTGQGAAGGYTFGSGTRLTVV.